Listed below are T cell receptor beta chains from one sample, sequenced in a study of cytomegalovirus exposure and HLA in healthy donors. The protocol was immunoSEQ multiplex PCR, while the TCRdb copy is restricted to in-frame clones and leaves out a portion. The sample lists 55,000 to 70,000 clones; around 90% were seen once. Sequences were obtained from PBMCs. These receptors were collected from a woman aged 30 to 39 in good health and CMV-seronegative. The CDR3 runs from the conserved cysteine through the conserved F or W. A D gene is named only where the DNA matches it firmly. Not every row has a clone size; where given, it reads once, few, many or a size class.

d_call: TRBD2
v_call: TRBV6-6
clone_size: NA
j_call: TRBJ2-1
cdr3_nt: TGTGCCAGTAATCCCCCGGGGGGAGAGCAGTTCTTC
cdr3_aa: CASNPPGGEQFF

d_call: NA
v_call: TRBV6-6
clone_size: NA
j_call: TRBJ2-7
cdr3_nt: TGTGCCAGCAGTCCACGCCTAGCCTTGTACGAGCAGTACTTC
cdr3_aa: CASSPRLALYEQYF

d_call: NA
v_call: TRBV6-6
clone_size: NA
j_call: TRBJ2-7
cdr3_nt: TGTGCCAGCAGCTCTATCTCGGGACAAATAACCGAGCAGTACTTC
cdr3_aa: CASSSISGQITEQYF

d_call: NA
v_call: TRBV6-1
clone_size: NA
j_call: TRBJ1-5
cdr3_nt: TGTGCCAGCAGCAGGGTTAGCAATCAGCCCCAGCATTTT
cdr3_aa: CASSRVSNQPQHF

d_call: NA
v_call: TRBV10-3
clone_size: NA
j_call: TRBJ2-7
cdr3_nt: TGTGCCATCAGTGAGTCGGCTAGTCCCGGCTACGAGCAGTACTTC
cdr3_aa: CAISESASPGYEQYF

d_call: NA
v_call: TRBV5-1
clone_size: NA
j_call: TRBJ1-2
cdr3_nt: TGCGCCAGCAGCTTGTACGTCCAGGGGAGCTATGGCTACACCTTC
cdr3_aa: CASSLYVQGSYGYTF

d_call: NA
v_call: TRBV6-5
clone_size: NA
j_call: TRBJ1-1
cdr3_nt: TGTGCCAGCAGGAGGGAGGGAATTGAAGCTTTCTTT
cdr3_aa: CASRREGIEAFF

d_call: NA
v_call: TRBV5-1
clone_size: NA
j_call: TRBJ1-2
cdr3_nt: TGCGCCAGCAGCTTGGAAACTCCCGTTCGGGGCTACACCTTC
cdr3_aa: CASSLETPVRGYTF

d_call: NA
v_call: TRBV9
clone_size: NA
j_call: TRBJ2-1
cdr3_nt: TGTGCCAGCAGCGTAGGGCAGGGTGCCTACAATGAGCAGTTCTTC
cdr3_aa: CASSVGQGAYNEQFF

d_call: NA
v_call: TRBV18
clone_size: NA
j_call: TRBJ2-2
cdr3_nt: TGTGCCAGCTCCGAGATAGAGAACACCGGGGAGCTGTTTTTT
cdr3_aa: CASSEIENTGELFF

d_call: TRBD1
v_call: TRBV19
clone_size: NA
j_call: TRBJ1-5
cdr3_nt: TGTGCCAGTAAGGGAGACAGGGGGCGAGGTGACAATCAGCCCCAGCATTTT
cdr3_aa: CASKGDRGRGDNQPQHF

d_call: NA
v_call: TRBV28
clone_size: NA
j_call: TRBJ2-7
cdr3_nt: TGTGCCAGCAGTTTAAATAGTCTGGTCCGGCCCCCCACAATTTATACGGCGGTCTCCTACGAGCAGTACTTC
cdr3_aa: CASSLNSLVRPPTIYTAVSYEQYF

d_call: TRBD1
v_call: TRBV5-1
clone_size: once
j_call: TRBJ1-1
cdr3_nt: TGCGCCAGCAGCTCTCGACAGGGGACGAACACTGAAGCTTTCTTT
cdr3_aa: CASSSRQGTNTEAFF

d_call: NA
v_call: TRBV9
clone_size: NA
j_call: TRBJ2-2
cdr3_nt: TGTGCCAGCAGCGTAGCTCTTTTGTTAAACACCGGGGAGCTGTTTTTT
cdr3_aa: CASSVALLLNTGELFF

d_call: NA
v_call: TRBV18
clone_size: NA
j_call: TRBJ2-5
cdr3_nt: TGTGCCAGCTCACCACCTAGTGTCGAGACCCAGTACTTC
cdr3_aa: CASSPPSVETQYF

d_call: NA
v_call: TRBV23-1
clone_size: few
j_call: TRBJ1-1
cdr3_nt: TGCGCCAGCAGTCCCCAGGGAGCTTTCTTT
cdr3_aa: CASSPQGAFF

d_call: NA
v_call: TRBV19
clone_size: NA
j_call: TRBJ1-1
cdr3_nt: TGTGCCAGTAGTATTAGTGCCCAAGCTTTCTTT
cdr3_aa: CASSISAQAFF

d_call: TRBD1
v_call: TRBV10-3
clone_size: NA
j_call: TRBJ2-5
cdr3_nt: TGTGCCATCAGTGAGTCCCAGGGGGACAGGGGAAGAGAGACCCAGTACTTC
cdr3_aa: CAISESQGDRGRETQYF

d_call: NA
v_call: TRBV4-1
clone_size: NA
j_call: TRBJ2-1
cdr3_nt: TGCGCCAGCAGCCAAGCTCCTAGGACAGATTACAATGAGCAGTTCTTC
cdr3_aa: CASSQAPRTDYNEQFF

d_call: NA
v_call: TRBV7-3
clone_size: NA
j_call: TRBJ2-5
cdr3_nt: TGTGCCAGCAGCTTAACAGGTTTCGGAGGAGAGACCCAGTACTTC
cdr3_aa: CASSLTGFGGETQYF

d_call: NA
v_call: TRBV15
clone_size: once
j_call: TRBJ1-2
cdr3_nt: TGTGCCACCAGCTTCGAGGAGGGTAGAACAGGCTACACCTTC
cdr3_aa: CATSFEEGRTGYTF

d_call: TRBD2
v_call: TRBV7-8
clone_size: NA
j_call: TRBJ2-1
cdr3_nt: TGTGCCAGCAGCTTGGGGACTAGCGGACAGGGGAGCTCCTACAATGAGCAGTTCTTC
cdr3_aa: CASSLGTSGQGSSYNEQFF

d_call: TRBD1
v_call: TRBV6-1
clone_size: NA
j_call: TRBJ2-1
cdr3_nt: TGTGCCAGCATACCCTCCAGGGGACAGTACAATGAGCAGTTCTTC
cdr3_aa: CASIPSRGQYNEQFF

d_call: NA
v_call: TRBV15
clone_size: NA
j_call: TRBJ2-1
cdr3_nt: TGTGCCACCAGCAGAGGTGGGACTTCCTACAATGAGCAGTTCTTC
cdr3_aa: CATSRGGTSYNEQFF

d_call: NA
v_call: TRBV6-5
clone_size: few
j_call: TRBJ1-4
cdr3_nt: TGTGCCAGCAGTTACTCCCAGAATGAAAAACTGTTTTTT
cdr3_aa: CASSYSQNEKLFF

d_call: TRBD1
v_call: TRBV5-1
clone_size: NA
j_call: TRBJ2-5
cdr3_nt: TGCGCCAGCAGCTTGGAGGGGACAGCCGGAGAGACCCAGTACTTC
cdr3_aa: CASSLEGTAGETQYF

d_call: TRBD2
v_call: TRBV4-2
clone_size: NA
j_call: TRBJ2-5
cdr3_nt: TGTGCCAGCAGCCAAGGTCGGTTAAGGAATAGCGGGGAGACCCAGTACTTC
cdr3_aa: CASSQGRLRNSGETQYF

d_call: NA
v_call: TRBV28
clone_size: NA
j_call: TRBJ2-3
cdr3_nt: TGTGCCAGCGGCAAACCACCAGAAGATACGCAGTATTTT
cdr3_aa: CASGKPPEDTQYF

d_call: TRBD1
v_call: TRBV19
clone_size: NA
j_call: TRBJ1-2
cdr3_nt: TGTGCCAGCTGGACAGGGGGCCCCTATGGCTACACCTTC
cdr3_aa: CASWTGGPYGYTF

d_call: NA
v_call: TRBV7-9
clone_size: NA
j_call: TRBJ2-5
cdr3_nt: TGTGCCAGCAGAAGTGGGGCGCTAGACCAAGAGACCCAGTACTTC
cdr3_aa: CASRSGALDQETQYF

d_call: NA
v_call: TRBV7-2
clone_size: NA
j_call: TRBJ2-3
cdr3_nt: TGTGCCAGCAGCTTAGATCTCTATCGCACAGATACGCAGTATTTT
cdr3_aa: CASSLDLYRTDTQYF

d_call: TRBD1
v_call: TRBV27
clone_size: NA
j_call: TRBJ2-7
cdr3_nt: TGTGTCAGCAGGACAGGGGTCTCCTACGAGCAGTACTTC
cdr3_aa: CVSRTGVSYEQYF

d_call: NA
v_call: TRBV21-1
clone_size: NA
j_call: TRBJ1-2
cdr3_nt: TGTGCCAGCAGCAAAATCCAACAGCTCCAAGGCTACACCTTC
cdr3_aa: CASSKIQQLQGYTF

d_call: NA
v_call: TRBV6-5
clone_size: NA
j_call: TRBJ2-2
cdr3_nt: TGTGCCAGCAGTACCCTGCAGGGGGAGCTGTTTTTT
cdr3_aa: CASSTLQGELFF

d_call: TRBD1
v_call: TRBV18
clone_size: NA
j_call: TRBJ1-3
cdr3_nt: TGTGCCAGCTCACTATCCATACAGGGGACGGCTGGAAACACCATATATTTT
cdr3_aa: CASSLSIQGTAGNTIYF

d_call: TRBD2
v_call: TRBV7-2
clone_size: NA
j_call: TRBJ2-7
cdr3_nt: TGTGCCAGCAGCCCTTCTAGCGGGAGATCTTCGGAGCAGTACTTC
cdr3_aa: CASSPSSGRSSEQYF

d_call: TRBD1
v_call: TRBV6-4
clone_size: NA
j_call: TRBJ1-2
cdr3_nt: TGTGCCAGCAGTGAACAGATGGACAGGGGGGTGGAAGGCTACACCTTC
cdr3_aa: CASSEQMDRGVEGYTF

d_call: NA
v_call: TRBV18
clone_size: NA
j_call: TRBJ1-4
cdr3_nt: TGTGCCAGCTCACCAGGGGCAGGGCTAGCAACTAATGAAAAACTGTTTTTT
cdr3_aa: CASSPGAGLATNEKLFF

d_call: NA
v_call: TRBV28
clone_size: NA
j_call: TRBJ2-7
cdr3_nt: TGTGCCAGCAGTTCGCCACTAGGGACCTACGAGCAGTACTTC
cdr3_aa: CASSSPLGTYEQYF

d_call: NA
v_call: TRBV20-1
clone_size: once
j_call: TRBJ2-5
cdr3_nt: TGCAGTCAGCGTTACCAAGAGACCCAGTACTTC
cdr3_aa: CSQRYQETQYF

d_call: NA
v_call: TRBV5-5
clone_size: NA
j_call: TRBJ1-1
cdr3_nt: TGTGCCAGCACTGTGGGCCTCCTTAACACTGAAGCTTTCTTT
cdr3_aa: CASTVGLLNTEAFF

d_call: TRBD2
v_call: TRBV27
clone_size: NA
j_call: TRBJ2-1
cdr3_nt: TGTGCCAGCAGTCCCGGACTAGCGGCTTCTAATGAGCAGTTCTTC
cdr3_aa: CASSPGLAASNEQFF

d_call: TRBD1
v_call: TRBV27
clone_size: NA
j_call: TRBJ1-1
cdr3_nt: TGTGCCAGCAGTTCGGACAGGGAGGTGCGGTGGAACACTGAAGCTTTCTTT
cdr3_aa: CASSSDREVRWNTEAFF

d_call: TRBD1
v_call: TRBV28
clone_size: NA
j_call: TRBJ1-5
cdr3_nt: TGTGCCAGCAGATTCACCAGGGGGCGTCAGCCCCAGCATTTT
cdr3_aa: CASRFTRGRQPQHF

d_call: NA
v_call: TRBV19
clone_size: NA
j_call: TRBJ1-4
cdr3_nt: TGTGCCACTGACAGGCCCCCTAATGAAAAACTGTTTTTT
cdr3_aa: CATDRPPNEKLFF

d_call: TRBD2
v_call: TRBV7-7
clone_size: once
j_call: TRBJ2-1
cdr3_nt: TGTGCCAGCAGCTCCGGGCGGGAGGGCCACGCTGAGCAGTTCTTC
cdr3_aa: CASSSGREGHAEQFF

d_call: TRBD2
v_call: TRBV27
clone_size: NA
j_call: TRBJ2-7
cdr3_nt: TGTGCCAGCAGTTTTCTCGGGACAGCCGGGACTAGCGGGAAGCAGTACTTC
cdr3_aa: CASSFLGTAGTSGKQYF

d_call: NA
v_call: TRBV6-5
clone_size: once
j_call: TRBJ2-1
cdr3_nt: TGTGCCAGCGGGAGCGGTAATGAGCAGTTCTTC
cdr3_aa: CASGSGNEQFF